This entry is about one T cell receptor beta chain. The antigen is undetermined. This sample's time point: pretreatment peripheral blood. Trimming removed 7 bases from V and 4 bases from J, with 16 bases in between. CDR3 length equals 14 residues. Germline assignment: CDR1 MNHNY and CDR2 SVGAGI (reference sequence). The data originate from a study of PD-L1 blockade in urothelial cancer. Study-wide results and caveats: Below-median pretreatment blood TCR clonality was a predictor of better survival.

The assay was immunoSEQ multiplex PCR, and TCRdb's table has in-frame clones only and misses some. The sample has tens of thousands of clones; 85% to 90% are singletons. The sequencing here drew on PBMCs, taken around atezolizumab (anti-PD-L1) treatment. The sequence was obtained from a man in his 60s with urothelial cancer. The rearrangement uses TRBV6-6 and TRBJ1-1; D possibly corresponds to TRBD1 (6 bases). CDR3 sequence reads: CASTQGNRRTEAFF. CDR3 DNA sequence: TGTGCCAGCACTCAGGGGAATAGGCGCACTGAAGCTTTCTTT.